This record covers a single T cell receptor beta chain. Its target is not known. This sample was included in a study of T cell repertoires in cytomegalovirus infection. Study as a whole: The study used recently identified HLA-C-restricted and well-studied HLA-B-restricted CMV epitopes. The public TCR beta signatures pointed to both CMV infection and matching HLA type.

TCRdb recomputed calls from the reads with MiXCR, one row per CDR3 protein. The table includes some 920,000 distinct CDR3 sequences, around 30% detected once. The CDR3 covers 12 residues. The germline V gene has CDR1 ENHRY and CDR2 SYGVKD. V was shortened by 3 bases and J by 2 bases, with 4 bases between the two germline ends. Whole-study results and caveats: Adding up the frequency of public TCR beta families identified people who carried CMV plus the relevant HLA. Clonotype analysis showed dominance of the ex vivo response by HLA-C-restricted CMV-specific TCR beta clonotypes.

The chain recombines TRBV10-3 with TRBJ2-5; no reliable D call. The clonotype originates from a human donor in good health (CMV status not recorded). Some clones in this sample may be carry-over from other donors' samples. This sample comprised cultured CD8+ T cells from PBMCs, obtained from culture after CMV antigen stimulation. Here the CDR3 reads CAISDLQETQYF. The CDR3 DNA reads as TGTGCCATCAGTGACCTACAAGAGACCCAGTACTTC.